Listed here are 18 T cell receptor beta chains from one sample, sequenced in a study of control samples from healthy donors and cancer patients. Using immunoSEQ multiplex PCR, the repertoire was profiled, and TCRdb retains in-frame clones only, with some absent. Counted here are nearly 200,000 clones, roughly nine tenths occurring once; the ten biggest clones make up over 1.5%. The sequenced sample consisted of blood. These TCRs come from a man aged 25 to 40 in good health.

This sequence joins TRBV5-8 and TRBJ1-6; 7 bases are a match to TRBD1. V lost 1 base to trimming and J lost 7 bases; unmatched junction nucleotides: 8. CDR1 and CDR2 from the germline V gene are SGHTS and YDEGEE. CDR3 length: 16 residues. The CDR3: CASSLREGGPNSPLHF. The CDR3 DNA reads TGTGCCAGCAGCTTGCGTGAAGGGGGCCCCAATTCACCCCTCCACTTT.

V gene TRBV14 combines with J gene TRBJ2-1; a weak D match, TRBD1 (6 bases). CDR1 and CDR2 from the germline V gene are SGHDN and FVKESK. Deletions cut 1 base from V and 2 bases from J, with 12 bases between. The CDR3 has 16 residues. Here the CDR3 reads CASSQARRGTYNEQFF. Written as DNA, the CDR3 is TGTGCCAGCAGCCAAGCACGCAGGGGAACCTACAATGAGCAGTTCTTC.

This clone turned up a few times. This chain joins TRBV10-2 and TRBJ1-5, with a possible D match to TRBD1 (5 bases). V lost 2 bases and J 1 base, leaving 9 bases between the germline ends. The CDR3 extends over 15 amino acids. Germline V gives CDR1 WSHSY, CDR2 SAAADI. CDR3 protein: CASSEPRGSNQPQHF. CDR3 DNA: TGCGCCAGCAGTGAGCCCCGGGGGAGCAATCAGCCCCAGCATTTT.

The chain recombines TRBV11-2 with TRBJ2-2; D gene uncertain. Germline assignment: CDR1 SGHAT and CDR2 FQNNGV. Trimming pared 2 bases from V and 1 base from J, leaving 8 bases between. This CDR3 spans 15 amino acids. The CDR3 nucleotides are TGTGCCAGCAGCTTAAGGCCCGGGAACACCGGGGAGCTGTTTTTT. Protein: CASSLRPGNTGELFF.

This chain connects TRBV6-4 to TRBJ2-7; D may match TRBD1 or TRBD2 (5 bases each). CDR3 length: 14 amino acids. Germline V gene sequence: CDR1 MRHNA, CDR2 SNTAGT. The V and J ends lost 8 bases and 2 bases respectively, with 16 bases between them. Here the CDR3 reads CASLDLGTPYEQYF. The CDR3 DNA follows: TGTGCCAGCCTCGATTTAGGGACCCCCTACGAGCAGTACTTC.

This CDR3 reads CASGFEPPGAEAFF. The CDR3 DNA reads TGTGCTAGTGGTTTTGAGCCGCCCGGCGCTGAAGCTTTCTTT. This chain links TRBV12-5 with TRBJ1-1; no firm D call. V was shortened by 3 bases and J by 6 bases, with 14 bases between the two germline ends. This CDR3 region has 14 residues. Looked up from germline, CDR1 is LGHNT and CDR2 is FRNRAP. The variable domain in full, completed from reference TRBV12-5 and TRBJ1-1, reads DARVTQTPRHKVTEMGQEVTMRCQPILGHNTVFWYRQTMMQGLELLAYFRNRAPLDDSGMPKDRFSAEMPDATLATLKIQPSEPRDSAVYFCASGFEPPGAEAFFGQGTRLTVV.

Only a few counts were recorded for this clone. The chain couples TRBV28 to TRBJ1-2; maybe TRBD1 (5 bases). With 4 bases removed from V and 3 bases from J, the gap between germline ends came to 9 bases. This CDR3 has 13 amino acids. Germline V gene data show CDR1 as MDHEN and CDR2 as SYDVKM. The CDR3, as DNA: TGTGCCAGCAGTTCTACAGGATACTATGGCTACACCTTC. It yields the protein CASSSTGYYGYTF.

This chain links TRBV2 with TRBJ2-7, with D unresolved. CDR3 length: 15 residues. Per the germline V gene, CDR1 is SNHLY and CDR2 is FYNNEI. Trimming left V 7 bases short and J 0 bases short, with 16 bases between. The CDR3 DNA is TGTGCCAGCATGGAAGGTGAAAACAGCTCCTACGAGCAGTACTTC. Protein: CASMEGENSSYEQYF.

The chain is built from TRBV7-8 and TRBJ1-2, with D uncertain. V lost 5 bases and J lost 2, with 9 bases in between. Germline CDR1 SGHVS, CDR2 FQNEAQ. The CDR3 has 13 amino acids. CDR3 protein: CASSVQPNYGYTF. The CDR3 DNA is TGTGCCAGCAGCGTACAACCAAACTATGGCTACACCTTC.

The chain couples TRBV7-8 to TRBJ2-1, with 7 bases that match TRBD2. Per germline, CDR1 SGHVS and CDR2 FQNEAQ. Trimming removed 4 bases from V and 6 bases from J; junction bases left unmatched: 6. CDR3 size: 14 residues. CDR3 DNA: TGTGCCAGCAGCTCCCGGGGACTAATCAATGAGCAGTTCTTC. It yields the protein CASSSRGLINEQFF.

The chain joins TRBV19 to TRBJ1-2, with 9 bases fitting TRBD1. Germline values: CDR1 LNHDA, CDR2 SQIVND (reference sequence). Trimming took 5 bases from V and 7 from J; bases not matched to a gene: 8. The CDR3 runs 14 residues. The CDR3 spells CASSHQGQGSGYTF. DNA of the CDR3: TGTGCCAGTAGTCACCAGGGACAGGGTAGTGGCTACACCTTC.

J is TRBJ2-5 and V is TRBV4-1, with no clear D. The germline V gene encodes CDR1 MGHRA and CDR2 YSYEKL. V was cut by 2 bases and J by 1 base, with 11 bases left in between. The CDR3 extends over 15 amino acids. DNA for the CDR3: TGCGCCAGCAGCCAAACGACTGCAGTCCAAGAGACCCAGTACTTC. This gives the protein CASSQTTAVQETQYF.

The chain uses TRBV2 and TRBJ1-1, with D maybe TRBD1 (5 bases). The V gene's germline CDR1 is SNHLY and CDR2 FYNNEI. The ends were cut back, 6 bases at V and 3 bases at J, with 17 bases in the middle. The CDR3 contains 15 residues. The CDR3 here is CASRGGRGSDTEAFF. In nucleotides, the CDR3 is TGTGCCAGCAGGGGCGGACGGGGCTCGGACACTGAAGCTTTCTTT.

This clone was seen just once. V and J are TRBV5-1 and TRBJ2-1; 9 bases match TRBD2. The V segment lost 1 base and the J segment 6 bases; nucleotides outside the gene matches: 11. The CDR3 loop spans 17 amino acids. The V gene's germline CDR1 is SGHRS and CDR2 YFSETQ. The CDR3 DNA reads as TGCGCCAGCAGCTTGTGGGCTAGCGGGGATTCGGTCAATGAGCAGTTCTTC. This sequence encodes CASSLWASGDSVNEQFF.

The chain uses TRBV18 and TRBJ2-7, with 7 bases fitting TRBD1. From germline, CDR1 is KGHSH and CDR2 LQKENI. The CDR3 contains 16 residues. V gave up 2 bases and J gave up 4 bases; unmatched junction bases: 11. The DNA of the CDR3 is TGTGCCAGCTCACCAAGGGACAGCTCGAACGGATACGAGCAGTACTTC. Residues: CASSPRDSSNGYEQYF.

The chain links TRBV13 to TRBJ1-1; TRBD1 aligns across 10 bases. CDR3 length: 15 residues. CDR1 and CDR2 (germline): PRHDT, FYEKMQ (reference sequence). Unmatched junction bases numbered 7, after V lost 2 bases and J lost 7 bases. For the CDR3, the DNA is TGTGCCAGCAGCTTACCACACGACAGGGGGCTTGAAGCTTTCTTT. Its protein is CASSLPHDRGLEAFF.

The chain uses TRBV11-2 and TRBJ1-1, with 7 nucleotides matching TRBD1. This CDR3 is built from 12 residues. Looked up from germline, CDR1 is SGHAT and CDR2 is FQNNGV. The junction had 2 bases not matched to a gene; V was cut back by 2 bases and J by 8 bases. In DNA, the CDR3 is TGTGCCAGCAGCTTACGGGACAGCGAAGCTTTCTTT. Translating gives CASSLRDSEAFF.

V is TRBV7-2 and J is TRBJ1-5, with TRBD1 matching 10 bases. CDR3 length: 17 residues. V dropped 4 bases and J dropped 1; count of bases not matched to a gene: 7. Germline V CDR1 and CDR2: SGHTA, FQGNSA. The CDR3 region is CASSSAGTGVSNQPQHF. The CDR3 DNA follows: TGTGCCAGCAGCTCTGCCGGGACAGGGGTAAGCAATCAGCCCCAGCATTTT.